The sequence of this T cell receptor (beta chain) was determined in a study of blood T cell repertoires in COVID-19 (dated by TCRdb to 2019 to 2021). As for the study more broadly: Samples covering the acute and convalescent phases of COVID-19 were provided by collaborators in the United States, Italy and Spain. The repertoires were released in a freely available public database meant as a resource for research on the immune response to SARS-CoV-2. Where available, HLA class I and class II types were taken from metadata supplied by the sample provider and were not determined by assay-based typing. The material from the prospective study consisted of cDNA or gDNA derived from T cells, B-cell-depleted T cells, or PBMCs. Sample metadata almost always included a de-identified subject ID, COVID-19 status, age in years and sex. Samples came from the ongoing ImmuneRACE study (first 160 participants) plus 1,254 subjects from 6 global collaborators. The dataset comprised deeply sampled blood TCRbeta repertoires from subjects exposed to, actively infected with, or recovered from COVID-19.

What the research found in general, with its limitations: Clinical and demographic metadata were provided uncurated, with the amount varying by source and participant.

As concerns this clone: It has no known antigen specificity. Base quality data are lacking; no much larger clone is found one base away.

Whole blood was collected in K2EDTA tubes by collaborating institutions according to the institutions' own protocols. For TCRbeta analysis, collaborator samples were shipped as frozen whole blood, as isolated PBMCs, or as DNA extracted from either sample type. Trimming takes 5 bases off V and 0 bases off J; junction bases not matched to a gene: 13. From its cysteine to its phenylalanine, the CDR3 spans 19 amino acids. Of all the DNA, just the CDR3 is kept, 57 bases in frame from base 1. CDR1 and CDR2, per the germline V gene, are SGHRS and YFSETQ. TCRbeta CDR3 regions were amplified from genomic DNA by means of the immunoSEQ Assay, a bias-controlled multiplex PCR. In the original analysis: Within the assay, amplification of reference gene primers was used to estimate how many nucleated cells each sample contained. To quantify the absolute abundance of each unique TCRbeta CDR3 rearrangement, sequence reads were collapsed and filtered. Productive Simpson clonality was computed per sample as the square root of Simpson's diversity index over productive rearrangements. In its TCRdb copy, this immuneACCESS table keeps in-frame sequences only and misses some clones. Where compared with another copy, unresolved V genes explain less than half of these, and the others have no known cause. Clone size and V and J calls were adopted from that table, with D and trimming inferred from the DNA. In this sample the table shows under 300,000 clones, 70% to 90% of which occur a single time. Roughly 3.3% of the sample is held by the ten biggest clonotypes.

The source material was peripheral blood. The sequence derives from a woman aged 40 to 50 with acute or convalescent COVID-19. The chain joins TRBV5-1 to TRBJ2-6, with 8 junctional bases fitting TRBD1. The CDR3: CASRLITTGVSSGANVLTF. Here is the DNA: TGCGCCAGCAGATTAATAACGACAGGGGTTAGCTCTGGGGCCAACGTCCTGACTTTC. When the CDR3 is completed using the reference TRBV5-1 and TRBJ2-6 genes on either side, the full variable domain is KAGVTQTPRYLIKTRGQQVTLSCSPISGHRSVSWYQQTPGQGLQFLFEYFSETQRNKGNFPGRFSGRQFSNSRSEMNVSTLELGDSALYLCASRLITTGVSSGANVLTFGAGSRLTVL.